Sequencing of this T cell receptor beta chain was carried out in a study of T cell responses to AZD1222 COVID-19 vaccine. To note about this clone: Its antigen is still unknown.

TCRdb's table, derived via immunoSEQ multiplex PCR, lists solely in-frame clones and lacks some. The data hold roughly 97,000 clones, with around nine tenths observed a single time. CDR1 is SGHRS, CDR2 YFSETQ, per germline. This CDR3 spans 14 amino acids. J gave up 3 bases and V 2 bases, and 3 bases lay outside the gene matches. The study's findings and limits: Repertoires in all cases were sampled only once the peak T cell response had passed. Females made up more of the donors, who were largely white British, and clonal diversity may have come out too low. Compared with day 0, the breadth and depth of the Spike-specific TCR repertoire rose significantly after two doses of AZD1222.

This specimen was peripheral blood, taken 28 days after the second dose of the MenACWY control vaccine. The genes are TRBV5-1 and TRBJ2-7; 9 bases line up with TRBD1. This clonotype originated in an adult who received the MenACWY meningococcal vaccine as a control. This chain's CDR3 is CASSLGQGFYEQYF. DNA for the CDR3: TGCGCCAGCAGCTTAGGACAGGGGTTCTACGAGCAGTACTTC.